These T cell receptor beta chains were read from a single sample in a study of blood T cells in healthy people across ages. TCRdb reprocessed the 5' RACE reads with MiXCR, giving one entry per CDR3 protein. Among 600,000 or so distinct CDR3 sequences, approximately 30% were seen once, and the ten largest hold approximately 14%. The sequenced material came from blood. These receptors were obtained from a woman older than 75 in good health. Each CDR3 is given with its conserved first and last residue. Fields, in order: CDR3 protein, CDR3 DNA, J gene, clone size, V gene, D gene. D genes are given only for firm matches. Rows give clone size only sometimes, using once, few, many, or a class for an expanded clone.

CDR3: CASTASTDSYEQYF
DNA: TGTGCCAGCACCGCCTCAACAGACTCCTACGAGCAGTACTTC
J: TRBJ2-7
size: .
V: TRBV2
D: .

CDR3: CASSEAPGWVEAFF
DNA: TGTGCCAGCAGTGAAGCTCCGGGTTGGGTTGAAGCTTTCTTT
J: TRBJ1-1
size: .
V: TRBV6-1
D: .

CDR3: CASSVGSGGRHEQFF
DNA: TGTGCCAGCAGCGTAGGGAGCGGGGGGCGACATGAGCAGTTCTTC
J: TRBJ2-1
size: .
V: TRBV9
D: TRBD2

CDR3: CASSLALGTGKHF
DNA: TGTGCCAGCAGCTTAGCGCTAGGTACAGGGAAGCATTTT
J: TRBJ1-5
size: .
V: TRBV7-2
D: .

CDR3: CASRPAGLRSPLHF
DNA: TGTGCCAGCAGACCGGCGGGGCTGCGCTCACCCCTCCACTTT
J: TRBJ1-6
size: many
V: TRBV6-2/TRBV6-3
D: .

CDR3: CASSLSQGAGEAFF
DNA: TGCGCCAGCAGCTTAAGTCAGGGAGCAGGTGAAGCTTTCTTT
J: TRBJ1-1
size: .
V: TRBV5-1
D: .

CDR3: CSAGDGSYEQYF
DNA: TGCAGTGCTGGGGACGGTTCCTACGAGCAGTACTTC
J: TRBJ2-7
size: many
V: TRBV20-1
D: .

CDR3: CAWDPGLTMNTEAFF
DNA: TGTGCCTGGGACCCCGGGCTTACAATGAACACTGAAGCTTTCTTT
J: TRBJ1-1
size: few
V: TRBV30
D: .

CDR3: CASSPSTGNYEQYF
DNA: TGTGCCAGCAGCCCGTCCACAGGGAACTACGAGCAGTACTTC
J: TRBJ2-7
size: many
V: TRBV5-5
D: .

CDR3: CASSLAPLSGMHGTTYEQYF
DNA: TGTGCCAGCAGTTTAGCGCCGTTATCAGGGATGCACGGAACTACCTACGAGCAGTACTTC
J: TRBJ2-7
size: few
V: TRBV27
D: .

CDR3: CASSQRPPERKNIQYF
DNA: TGTGCCAGCAGTCAAAGACCGCCGGAACGGAAAAACATTCAGTACTTC
J: TRBJ2-4
size: .
V: TRBV12-3/TRBV12-4
D: .

CDR3: CASSLDRDGADTQYF
DNA: TGTGCCAGCAGCCTGGACAGGGACGGGGCAGATACGCAGTATTTT
J: TRBJ2-3
size: many
V: TRBV5-5
D: TRBD1

CDR3: CSVEGRTGGSYNEQFF
DNA: TGCAGCGTTGAGGGTCGGACAGGGGGCTCCTACAATGAGCAGTTCTTC
J: TRBJ2-1
size: many
V: TRBV29-1
D: TRBD1

CDR3: CASSFGTSGYNEQFF
DNA: TGTGCCAGCAGTTTCGGGACTAGCGGGTACAATGAGCAGTTCTTC
J: TRBJ2-1
size: many
V: TRBV5-6
D: TRBD2

CDR3: CASSYGQGAYNEQYF
DNA: TGTGCCAGCAGTTACGGGCAGGGGGCCTACAATGAGCAGTACTTC
J: TRBJ2-7
size: few
V: TRBV6-6
D: TRBD1

CDR3: CASSDPFRQGNYGYTF
DNA: TGTGCCAGCAGTGATCCATTCAGACAGGGTAACTATGGCTACACCTTC
J: TRBJ1-2
size: many
V: TRBV6-1
D: TRBD1

CDR3: CASSPGGGKTQYF
DNA: TGTGCCAGCAGTCCGGGCGGGGGGAAGACCCAGTACTTC
J: TRBJ2-5
size: .
V: TRBV2
D: TRBD2